This section outlines one T cell receptor beta chain sequence together with its context. This record belongs to a study of blood T cell repertoires in COVID-19. Study-wide background: Donors in the United States, Italy and Spain gave samples during acute or convalescent COVID-19.

In the original analysis: Amplification of reference gene primers was used by the study to estimate nucleated cell counts. The table came from immunoSEQ multiplex PCR; TCRdb's copy has only in-frame clones and leaves some out. V and J calls and clone size follow that table, whereas D and trimming were derived from the DNA. The sample consists of roughly 360,000 clones, more than 75% of them appearing once. Participants' reported clinical history set cohort assignment. Germline V lookup: CDR1 ENHRY, CDR2 SYGVKD. V lost 7 bases, J lost 6 bases, and 15 bases lay in between. The CDR3 sequence is 13 residues long.

This TCR derives from a man under 40 who had recovered from COVID-19. Sequences were obtained from PBMCs or T cells enriched from blood (not recorded which). The rearrangement links TRBV10-3 to TRBJ1-2; D is ambiguous. The CDR3 region is CAIKAGGQDGYTF. CDR3 DNA: TGTGCCATCAAGGCGGGCGGGCAGGATGGCTACACCTTC.